Presented here are 6 T cell receptor beta chains from one specimen sequenced in a study of molecular identifiers for immune sequencing clone quantification. From the PCR reads, TCRdb called clonotypes with MiXCR, one entry per CDR3 protein. The repertoire holds 8,800 or so distinct CDR3 sequences, with 15% to 20% as singletons. The sequenced sample consisted of naive CD8+ T cells from blood, with Jurkat cell RNA spiked in. This sample's subset: FACS-sorted CD8+CD4-CCR7+CD45RA+ naive T cells. These receptor sequences come from a human donor in good health. Some libraries in this study had Jurkat cell RNA spiked in.

This clonotype was counted at least ten times. The genes are TRBV11-2 and TRBJ2-7; TRBD1 or TRBD2 may be the D gene (6 bases each). V lost 5 bases and J lost 2, with 19 bases in between. This CDR3 has 16 amino acids. Per the germline V gene, CDR1 is SGHAT and CDR2 is FQNNGV. CDR3 coding DNA: TGTGCCAGCAGCGAGGGGGGAGGTTGGGAGACCTACGAGCAGTACTTC. It encodes CASSEGGGWETYEQYF.

This clonotype was seen at least ten times. V gene TRBV5-6 combines with J gene TRBJ2-3, with D tentatively TRBD2 (6 bases). Looked up from germline, CDR1 is SGHDT and CDR2 is YYEEEE. This CDR3 has 15 amino acids. The V end was cut by 6 bases, the J end by 3 bases, with 17 bases between. CDR3 nucleotides: TGTGCCAGCACCATACCCTCGGGGGTAACAGATACGCAGTATTTT. Translating it yields CASTIPSGVTDTQYF.

This clonotype is medium-sized by share. This chain joins TRBV9 and TRBJ2-1; 10 bases match TRBD2. The CDR3 covers 17 residues. V lost 4 bases, J lost 4 bases, and 11 bases stayed unmatched. CDR1 SGDLS and CDR2 YYNGEE come from the germline V gene. The CDR3 sequence: CASSPGGAGGIYNEQFF. In DNA form, the CDR3 reads TGTGCCAGCAGCCCCGGCGGAGCGGGAGGGATATACAATGAGCAGTTCTTC.

This clonotype is deemed medium-sized. V gene TRBV28 combines with J gene TRBJ2-3; 8 bases line up with TRBD2. From germline, CDR1 is MDHEN and CDR2 SYDVKM. Trimming removed 5 bases from V and 2 bases from J; junction bases left unmatched: 9. The CDR3 totals 16 residues. CDR3 nucleotides: TGTGCCAGCAGTCCCGATAGCGGGGCCCTCACAGATACGCAGTATTTT. Encoded protein: CASSPDSGALTDTQYF.

Relative to its sample, this clonotype is medium-sized. This chain uses TRBV20-1 with TRBJ2-3, with D unclear. CDR1 DFQATT and CDR2 SNEGSKA come from the germline V gene (reference sequence). V was pared by 3 bases and J by 0 bases, with 10 bases between. There are 14 residues in the CDR3. The CDR3 DNA reads TGCAGTGCTAGGAAAAACCCTAGCACAGATACGCAGTATTTT. This sequence encodes CSARKNPSTDTQYF.

This clonotype counts as medium-sized. This chain connects TRBV7-2 to TRBJ2-1; D is undetermined. The V end was cut by 0 bases, the J end by 3 bases, with 12 bases between. The CDR3 runs 16 residues. In germline, CDR1 is SGHTA, CDR2 FQGNSA. CDR3 nucleotides: TGTGCCAGCAGCTTAGCGGTTCAGGCCTTCTACAATGAGCAGTTCTTC. This sequence encodes CASSLAVQAFYNEQFF.